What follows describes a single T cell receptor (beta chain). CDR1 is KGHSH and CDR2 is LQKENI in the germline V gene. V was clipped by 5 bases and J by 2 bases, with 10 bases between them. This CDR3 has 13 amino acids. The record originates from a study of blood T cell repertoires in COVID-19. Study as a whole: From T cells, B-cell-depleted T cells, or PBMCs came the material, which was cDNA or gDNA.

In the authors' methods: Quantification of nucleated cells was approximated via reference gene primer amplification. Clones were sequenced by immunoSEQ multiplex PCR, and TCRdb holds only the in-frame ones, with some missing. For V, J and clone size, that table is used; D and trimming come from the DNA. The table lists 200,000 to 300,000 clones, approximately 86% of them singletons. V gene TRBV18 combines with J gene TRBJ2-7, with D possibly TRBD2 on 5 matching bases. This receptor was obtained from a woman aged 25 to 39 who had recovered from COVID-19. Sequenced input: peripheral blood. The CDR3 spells CASSSTGTYEQYF. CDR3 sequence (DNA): TGTGCCAGCTCATCTACGGGGACCTACGAGCAGTACTTC.